One sample yielded the 13 T cell receptor beta chains listed below, sequenced in a study of T cell responses to AZD1222 COVID-19 vaccine (dated by TCRdb to about 2021). The library was prepared using the immunoSEQ multiplex PCR assay. The table was pulled from immuneACCESS by TCRdb, which kept in-frame rearrangements only. Such tables lose some clones; where checked, under half of the loss comes from unresolved V genes, and the rest has no known cause. Counted in this sample were 82,000 or so clones; more than 85% of them appeared once. The ten largest clones take up around 4.9% of the sample. The time point label here, explained by the study, means: baseline before first vaccination. The sequencing used peripheral blood, collected on day 0 of AZD1222 vaccination. The source is an adult in good health.

The chain uses TRBV6-5 and TRBJ2-7, with D possibly being TRBD1 or TRBD2 (5 bases each). CDR3 size: 15 residues. V shed 0 bases and J shed 2 bases, with 11 bases lying between them. Germline V gives CDR1 MNHEY, CDR2 SVGAGI. CDR3 amino acids: CASSYSGTATYEQYF. CDR3 coding DNA: TGTGCCAGCAGTTACTCTGGGACGGCAACCTACGAGCAGTACTTC.

The chain uses TRBV7-2 and TRBJ1-2; 7 bases align to TRBD1. Germline V CDR1 and CDR2: SGHTA, FQGNSA. The CDR3 runs to 14 residues. V lost 8 bases to trimming and J lost 2 bases; unmatched junction nucleotides: 8. The CDR3 DNA reads as TGTGCCAGCGGCCTCGCAGGGGGGAACTATGGCTACACCTTC. Translated, it gives CASGLAGGNYGYTF.

The chain links TRBV2 to TRBJ1-3, with a possible D match to TRBD1 (5 bases). The germline gives CDR1 SNHLY, CDR2 FYNNEI. V was pared by 11 bases and J by 3 bases, with 14 bases between. This CDR3 has 13 amino acids. Written as DNA, the CDR3 is TGTGCCGAAGCCGGGGGGAATGGAAACACCATATATTTT. Amino acid sequence: CAEAGGNGNTIYF.

This clone was recorded only once. This rearrangement joins TRBV18 to TRBJ1-5, with D uncertain. V was trimmed by 3 bases and J by 0 bases, leaving 15 bases between them. Germline values: CDR1 KGHSH, CDR2 LQKENI. The CDR3 sequence is 17 residues long. CDR3: CASSPMPESHSNQPQHF. The CDR3 DNA is TGTGCCAGCTCACCTATGCCGGAGTCCCATAGCAATCAGCCCCAGCATTTT.

V usage is TRBV10-3 and J usage is TRBJ1-1; D gene unclear. Deletions cut 8 bases from V and 3 bases from J, with 16 bases between. Germline CDR1 and CDR2: ENHRY and SYGVKD. The CDR3 spans 14 residues. The CDR3 DNA reads as TGTGCCATCTCTTTTGCGGGGTCGGACACTGAAGCTTTCTTT. Amino acid sequence: CAISFAGSDTEAFF.

The rearrangement links TRBV5-1 to TRBJ1-1; no firm D call. The CDR3 spans 13 residues. Germline V gene data show CDR1 as SGHRS and CDR2 as YFSETQ. V was clipped by 1 base and J by 2 bases, with 6 bases between them. CDR3 nucleotide sequence: TGCGCCAGCAGCTTGAACCTAAACACTGAAGCTTTCTTT. This encodes CASSLNLNTEAFF.

This chain links TRBV6-6 with TRBJ2-2; 12 bases fit TRBD1. The junction had 10 bases not matched to a gene; V was cut back by 9 bases and J by 8 bases. Germline V gene sequence: CDR1 MNHNY, CDR2 SVGAGI (reference sequence). CDR3 length: 15 residues. In DNA form, the CDR3 reads TGTGCCAGTCTCGGGACAGGGGGCTTTGGAGGGGAGCTGTTTTTT. It encodes CASLGTGGFGGELFF.

This rearrangement joins TRBV28 to TRBJ1-1, with D perhaps TRBD1 (6 bases). CDR1 is MDHEN, CDR2 SYDVKM, per germline. The CDR3 runs 13 residues. The V end was cut by 7 bases, the J end by 6 bases, with 15 bases between. The CDR3 DNA sequence: TGTGCCAGCACCGGGACACCTCTTCCTGAAGCTTTCTTT. The encoded protein is CASTGTPLPEAFF.

This chain links TRBV7-9 with TRBJ1-5; D gene unclear. CDR3 length equals 14 residues. CDR1 is SEHNR, CDR2 FQNEAQ, per germline (reference sequence). V lost 5 bases and J 0 bases, leaving 8 bases between the germline ends. The CDR3 loop is CASSDKNSNQPQHF. CDR3 bases: TGTGCCAGCAGCGATAAGAATAGCAATCAGCCCCAGCATTTT.

This clone has only one observation. This chain links TRBV6-6 with TRBJ2-3; TRBD1 might be the D (5 bases). Trimming removed 7 bases from V and 4 bases from J, with 12 bases in between. Germline-derived CDR1 and CDR2 are MNHNY and SVGAGI (reference sequence). The CDR3 sequence is 13 residues long. For the CDR3, the DNA is TGTGCCAGCAAGGAACAGGTCTCAGATACGCAGTATTTT. Translating it yields CASKEQVSDTQYF.

The V call is TRBV3-1 (or the pseudogene TRBV3-2), the J call TRBJ1-6; D remains unclear. With 0 bases removed from V and 5 bases from J, the gap between germline ends came to 8 bases. Per the germline V gene, CDR1 is LGHDT and CDR2 is YNNKEL (reference sequence). The CDR3 covers 15 residues. In DNA, the CDR3 is TGTGCCAGCAGCCAAGAGATTCGGGATAATTCACCCCTCCACTTT. It specifies CASSQEIRDNSPLHF.

This chain joins TRBV6-5 and TRBJ2-3; D unclear. Trimming removed 8 bases at V and 1 base at J, with 13 bases between. Per the germline V gene, CDR1 is MNHEY and CDR2 is SVGAGI. This CDR3 spans 14 amino acids. CDR3 sequence reads: CASLLRVGTDTQYF. DNA for the CDR3: TGTGCCAGCCTGCTTAGAGTGGGCACAGATACGCAGTATTTT.

The rearrangement uses TRBV6-4 and TRBJ1-2; the match to TRBD1 covers 8 bases. Germline values: CDR1 MRHNA, CDR2 SNTAGT. V trimming: 5 bases; J trimming: 6 bases; junction bases outside the gene matches: 14. The length of the CDR3 is 16 residues. The chain's CDR3 is CASSFTPRSTGDGYTF. In DNA, the CDR3 is TGTGCCAGCAGTTTCACTCCCCGGTCGACAGGGGATGGCTACACCTTC.